Below, 12 T cell receptor beta chains from the same sample are listed, as sequenced in a study of blood T cells in healthy people across ages. A J-beta primer mix and a sample-barcoded 5' primer were used in a second PCR of about 7 to 12 cycles. TCRdb passed the 5' RACE reads through MiXCR, listing each CDR3 protein once. This sample yields more than 1,000,000 distinct CDR3 sequences, of which under 30% are seen a single time; approximately 0.75% belongs to the top ten. These data were also filed under a second study, of T cells of mothers and their children.

Sequencing was carried out using blood. Source of these receptors: a girl aged 2 to 10 in good health.

This clonotype turned up a few times. This chain connects TRBV7-3 to TRBJ2-5, with 9 nucleotides matching TRBD1. The J call is doubtful: the DNA matches TRBJ2-1 better. In germline, CDR1 is SGHTA, CDR2 FQGTGA. This CDR3 has 15 residues. The CDR3 loop reads CASILRDRVYDEQFF. The CDR3 nucleotides read TGTGCCAGCATCCTCCGGGACAGGGTTTACGATGAGCAGTTCTTC.

The chain recombines TRBV4-3 with TRBJ2-3; D might be TRBD1 (6 bases). Trimming pared 0 bases from V and 6 bases from J, leaving 19 bases between. This CDR3 comprises 17 residues. The V gene's germline CDR1 is LGHNA and CDR2 YSLEER. CDR3 DNA: TGCGCCAGCAGCCAAGATTATAACGACAGGAGAAAGGATACGCAGTATTTT. This encodes CASSQDYNDRRKDTQYF.

The chain employs TRBV2 and TRBJ2-7; perhaps TRBD2 as D (5 bases). Trimming removed 3 bases from V and 7 bases from J, with 19 bases in between. This CDR3 has 15 amino acids. Germline V gene lookup returns CDR1 SNHLY and CDR2 FYNNEI. The CDR3 region has the DNA TGTGCCAGCAGTGACAACGCGGGCTACGGACCAGAGCAGTACTTC. This codes for CASSDNAGYGPEQYF. The full variable domain, in which reference TRBV2 and TRBJ2-7 provide the parts outside the CDR3, is EPEVTQTPSHQVTQMGQEVILRCVPISNHLYFYWYRQILGQKVEFLVSFYNNEISEKSEIFDDQFSVERPDGSNFTLKIRSTKLEDSAMYFCASSDNAGYGPEQYFGPGTRLTVT.

CDR3 amino acids: CATSQGVNIQYF. The CDR3 region has the DNA TGTGCCACCTCGCAGGGGGTAAACATTCAGTACTTC. The genes are TRBV19 and TRBJ2-4; 7 nucleotides line up with TRBD1. This CDR3 comprises 12 residues. The germline gives CDR1 LNHDA, CDR2 SQIVND (reference sequence). Trimming removed 10 bases from V and 6 bases from J; junction bases left unmatched: 6.

The chain recombines TRBV7-2 with TRBJ2-5, with D possibly matching TRBD1 (7 bases). CDR1 and CDR2 from the germline V gene are SGHTA and FQGNSA. V lost 5 bases, J lost 2 bases, and 18 bases lay in between. The CDR3 spans 16 residues. In DNA form, the CDR3 reads TGTGCCAGCAGCCCTAGGCGGGCAGGGGGGCAAGAGACCCAGTACTTC. It yields the protein CASSPRRAGGQETQYF.

The sample holds a few counts of this clonotype. This chain connects TRBV7-9 to TRBJ1-4, with TRBD1 matching 9 bases. The length of the CDR3 is 15 residues. Germline CDR1 is SEHNR and CDR2 is FQNEAQ (reference sequence). V shed 4 bases, J shed 2 bases, and the junction held 2 bases outside the gene matches. The CDR3 sequence is CASSWGQGTNEKLFF. CDR3 nucleotide sequence: TGTGCCAGCAGCTGGGGACAGGGTACTAATGAAAAACTGTTTTTT.

This clonotype was picked up a small number of times. The gene calls are TRBV7-2 and TRBJ1-4; 12 bases map to TRBD1. Germline V lookup: CDR1 SGHTA, CDR2 FQGNSA. Unmatched junction bases numbered 4, after V lost 5 bases and J lost 6 bases. The CDR3 consists of 15 residues. In nucleotides, the CDR3 is TGTGCCAGCAGCCGGGACAGGGGGCAGGATGAAAAACTGTTTTTT. It encodes CASSRDRGQDEKLFF.

The sample holds many counts of this clonotype. CDR3 in amino acids: CSVQRTESYGYTF. The CDR3 DNA follows: TGCAGCGTTCAAAGGACGGAGAGTTATGGCTACACCTTC. V is TRBV29-1 and J is TRBJ1-2; no clear D. V lost 5 bases to trimming and J lost 5 bases, with 15 bases between them. The CDR3 contains 13 residues. The germline gives CDR1 SQVTM, CDR2 ANQGSEA. The whole variable domain, remainder taken from reference TRBV29-1 and TRBJ1-2, is SAVISQKPSRDICQRGTSLTIQCQVDSQVTMMFWYRQQPGQSLTLIATANQGSEATYESGFVIDKFPISRPNLTFSTLTVSNMSPEDSSIYLCSVQRTESYGYTFGSGTRLTVV.

This chain connects TRBV6-5 to TRBJ1-1, with D uncertain. Germline V gene data show CDR1 as MNHEY and CDR2 as SVGAGI. The V end lost 6 bases, the J end lost 7 bases, and 9 bases lay between the germline ends. The CDR3 covers 11 residues. The DNA for the CDR3 is TGTGCCAGCAGACGAGAAAATGAAGCTTTCTTT. Its translation: CASRRENEAFF.

This chain links TRBV6-5 with TRBJ2-1; D is possibly TRBD1 or TRBD2 (5 bases each). Deletions cut 1 base from V and 2 bases from J, with 15 bases between. The CDR3 loop spans 17 amino acids. Per the germline V gene, CDR1 is MNHEY and CDR2 is SVGAGI. The CDR3 bases are TGTGCCAGCAGTTACTGGGACCCCCAGGATACCTACAATGAGCAGTTCTTC. Its protein is CASSYWDPQDTYNEQFF.

The genes are TRBV5-1 and TRBJ2-7; D is undetermined. The CDR3 length is 15 residues. Germline V gene data show CDR1 as SGHRS and CDR2 as YFSETQ. With 4 bases removed from V and 3 bases from J, the gap between germline ends came to 17 bases. CDR3 DNA sequence: TGCGCCAGCAGCCCCCTAGGCCAGTTAGACTACGAGCAGTACTTC. Amino acid sequence: CASSPLGQLDYEQYF.

As concerns this clonotype: A much larger clone lies a single base off, so this may be a read error. V usage is TRBV7-2 and J usage is TRBJ2-6, with D maybe TRBD1 (5 bases). The CDR3 contains 16 residues. The germline V gene has CDR1 SGHTA and CDR2 FQGNSA. The CDR3 reads CASSLALGSGANLLTF. As DNA, the CDR3 is TGTGCCAGCAGCTTAGCGCTGGGTTCTGGGGCCAACCTCCTGACTTTC.